Presented here are 19 T cell receptor beta chains from one specimen sequenced in a study of blood T cell repertoires in COVID-19. Measured with immunoSEQ multiplex PCR; TCRdb has only the in-frame clones, and not every one. The sample yields just over 650,000 clones, about 90% seen once. The specimen sequenced was peripheral blood. The receptor source for this set is a woman under 30 with acute or convalescent COVID-19.

The sample holds one count of this clone. Other DNA variants within this sample encode the same CDR3. V usage is TRBV30 and J usage is TRBJ1-2; 9 nucleotides agree with TRBD1. Germline assignment: CDR1 GTSNPN and CDR2 SVGIG (reference sequence). This CDR3 spans 13 amino acids. Germline trimming cut 3 bases from V and 6 bases from J; bases unmatched to any gene: 5. The CDR3 protein is CAWSPGTGNGYTF. CDR3 sequence (DNA): TGTGCCTGGAGCCCAGGGACAGGGAATGGCTACACCTTC. Filled out from reference TRBV30 and TRBJ1-2, the complete variable domain reads SQTIHQWPATLVQPVGSPLSLECTVEGTSNPNLYWYRQAAGRGLQLLFYSVGIGQISSEVPQNLSASRPQDRQFILSSKKLLLSDSGFYLCAWSPGTGNGYTFGSGTRLTVV.

The chain links TRBV5-4 to TRBJ2-2; D is possibly TRBD1 (6 bases). The CDR3 is 16 amino acids. Per the germline V gene, CDR1 is SGHNT and CDR2 is YYREEE (reference sequence). V gave up 0 bases and J gave up 5 bases, with 14 bases separating them. CDR3 nucleotides: TGTGCCAGCAGCTTGGGCGAACCCGACAGGACCGGGGAGCTGTTTTTT. Encoded protein: CASSLGEPDRTGELFF.

The chain uses TRBV6-2 or TRBV6-3 and TRBJ2-1; 13 bases line up with TRBD2. CDR3 size: 17 residues. Germline values: CDR1 MNHEY, CDR2 SVGEGT. V lost 2 bases, J lost 7 bases, and 8 bases stayed unmatched. The DNA for the CDR3 is TGTGCCAGCAGTTACCAGCGGGGACTAGCGGGGAGAAATGAGCAGTTCTTC. Translated, it gives CASSYQRGLAGRNEQFF.

The V and J genes are TRBV6-4 and TRBJ2-5; TRBD2 is a possible D gene (6 bases). Trimming removed 4 bases at V and 0 bases at J, with 15 bases between. The CDR3 extends over 16 amino acids. Per the germline V gene, CDR1 is MRHNA and CDR2 is SNTAGT. Written as DNA, the CDR3 is TGTGCCAGCAGTGTCCGGGAGCCAGTTTACCAAGAGACCCAGTACTTC. As protein: CASSVREPVYQETQYF.

This clone was seen only once. This chain connects TRBV4-1 to TRBJ2-1, with TRBD2 as a possible D gene (6 bases). The ends were cut back, 2 bases at V and 5 bases at J, with 19 bases in the middle. Germline-derived CDR1 and CDR2 are MGHRA and YSYEKL. CDR3 length equals 17 residues. The CDR3 bases are TGCGCCAGCAGCCAATTCATCGGGATCGGGGGAGACAATGAGCAGTTCTTC. Amino acids: CASSQFIGIGGDNEQFF.

The J gene is TRBJ1-1, the V gene TRBV11-2; 7 nucleotides agree with TRBD1. The CDR3 consists of 14 residues. The germline CDR1 and CDR2 sequences are SGHAT and FQNNGV. Trimming took 5 bases from V and 1 from J; bases not matched to a gene: 4. CDR3 coding DNA: TGTGCCAGCAGCCCTTGGACAGGGAACACTGAAGCTTTCTTT. Its translation is CASSPWTGNTEAFF.

The count of this clone is one. J is TRBJ2-1 and V is TRBV2; D uncertain. The CDR3 sequence is 13 residues long. Germline-derived CDR1 and CDR2 are SNHLY and FYNNEI. Trimming left V 6 bases short and J 4 bases short, with 10 bases between. The CDR3 spells CASSRDKYNEQFF. CDR3 DNA: TGTGCCAGCAGCCGCGACAAGTACAATGAGCAGTTCTTC.

V usage is TRBV7-9 and J usage is TRBJ1-6, with D possibly being TRBD1 (5 bases). This CDR3 has 14 amino acids. Germline values: CDR1 SEHNR, CDR2 FQNEAQ (reference sequence). Between the trimmed V and J ends, which lost 1 base and 10 bases, there was a span of 11 bases. CDR3 DNA sequence: TGTGCCAGCAGCTTAGGGTTGACAGTCTCACCCCTCCACTTT. Protein sequence: CASSLGLTVSPLHF. Drawing the rest from reference TRBV7-9 and TRBJ1-6, the complete variable domain is DTGVSQNPRHKITKRGQNVTFRCDPISEHNRLYWYRQTLGQGPEFLTYFQNEAQLEKSRLLSDRFSAERPKGSFSTLEIQRTEQGDSAMYLCASSLGLTVSPLHFGNGTRLTVT.

This clone has a single count. V usage is TRBV2 and J usage is TRBJ2-5; TRBD2 aligns across 9 bases. V trimming: 1 base; J trimming: 5 bases; junction bases outside the gene matches: 5. The CDR3 has 15 residues. Germline V gene sequence: CDR1 SNHLY, CDR2 FYNNEI. The CDR3: CASSEEVAGGETQYF. CDR3 nucleotide sequence: TGTGCCAGCAGTGAAGAAGTCGCGGGAGGGGAGACCCAGTACTTC.

This chain links TRBV6-2 or TRBV6-3 with TRBJ2-1; D unclear. Germline loops: CDR1 MNHEY, CDR2 SVGEGT. The CDR3 covers 12 residues. V was clipped by 5 bases and J by 3 bases, with 5 bases between them. The CDR3 spells CASSPHYNEQFF. CDR3 coding DNA: TGTGCCAGCAGTCCCCACTACAATGAGCAGTTCTTC.

This chain links TRBV27 with TRBJ1-5, with D possibly TRBD1 on 5 matching bases. CDR3 length: 14 amino acids. V was pared by 4 bases and J by 2 bases, with 9 bases between. Germline V gives CDR1 MNHEY, CDR2 SMNVEV (reference sequence). The CDR3 region has the DNA TGTGCCAGCAGTTACCGGGGGGGCAATCAGCCCCAGCATTTT. It codes for CASSYRGGNQPQHF.

The chain has TRBV9 and TRBJ1-2, with a tentative D call TRBD1 (5 bases). Trimming shortened V by 3 bases and J by 3 bases, and 9 bases separated the two germline ends. CDR1 is SGDLS and CDR2 is YYNGEE in the germline V gene. This CDR3 is 13 amino acids long. In DNA form, the CDR3 reads TGTGCCAGCAGCGCGACAGTTTACTATGGCTACACCTTC. This encodes CASSATVYYGYTF.

The chain employs TRBV11-3 and TRBJ2-3; 14 bases align to TRBD2. The CDR3 loop spans 17 amino acids. V lost 5 bases to trimming and J lost 7 bases; unmatched junction nucleotides: 11. Germline V gene sequence: CDR1 SGHNT, CDR2 YENEEA. CDR3 DNA sequence: TGTGCCAGCAGCCCTTCGGTGACTAGCGGGGGGGGTAATACGCAGTATTTT. This codes for CASSPSVTSGGGNTQYF.

The chain has TRBV14 and TRBJ1-2; D perhaps matches TRBD1 (5 bases). The germline V gene has CDR1 SGHDN and CDR2 FVKESK. The CDR3 extends over 15 amino acids. Trimming cost V 4 bases and J 4 bases, with 16 bases left between them. CDR3 amino acids: CASSLMMGGGYGYTF. The CDR3 DNA follows: TGTGCCAGCAGCCTAATGATGGGGGGAGGCTATGGCTACACCTTC.

This chain links TRBV18 with TRBJ1-2; 9 bases agree with TRBD1. With V trimmed by 6 bases and J by 8 bases, 7 bases remained unmatched. This CDR3 region has 13 residues. Germline loops: CDR1 KGHSH, CDR2 LQKENI. The CDR3 sequence: CASSLQGARGYTF. The CDR3 DNA follows: TGTGCCAGCTCTCTACAGGGGGCGCGGGGCTACACCTTC.

This chain connects TRBV21-1 to TRBJ2-6; the table calls TRBD1, which could not be checked here. TRBV21-1 has pseudogene status. The length of the CDR3 is 19 residues. The CDR3 loop is CASSPSSGQAVSGANVLTF. DNA of the CDR3: TGTGCCAGCAGCCCTTCCTCGGGACAGGCCGTCTCTGGGGCCAACGTCCTGACTTTC.

The chain links TRBV7-9 to TRBJ1-1; D is uncertain. Trimming removed 0 bases from V and 5 bases from J, with 13 bases in between. The CDR3 is 15 amino acids. CDR1 and CDR2 (germline): SEHNR, FQNEAQ (reference sequence). Here the CDR3 reads CASSLARGEGTEAFF. As DNA, the CDR3 is TGTGCCAGCAGCTTAGCGCGGGGAGAAGGAACTGAAGCTTTCTTT.

V usage is TRBV5-6 and J usage is TRBJ1-1; tentatively, D is TRBD1 (5 bases). The length of the CDR3 is 13 residues. Germline V CDR1 and CDR2: SGHDT, YYEEEE. Trimming took 4 bases from V and 4 from J, leaving 11 bases between them. CDR3 in DNA: TGTGCCAGCAGCGCCCCTAGGGGCACTGAAGCTTTCTTT. This sequence encodes CASSAPRGTEAFF. Full variable domain (remainder filled in from reference TRBV5-6 and TRBJ1-1): DAGVTQSPTHLIKTRGQQVTLRCSPKSGHDTVSWYQQALGQGPQFIFQYYEEEERQRGNFPDRFSGHQFPNYSSELNVNALLLGDSALYLCASSAPRGTEAFFGQGTRLTVV.

V gene TRBV2 combines with J gene TRBJ2-7; TRBD2 matches 9 bases. The CDR3 extends over 16 amino acids. CDR1 is SNHLY, CDR2 FYNNEI, per germline. The V and J ends lost 7 bases and 1 base, in that order; junction bases with no gene match: 11. The CDR3, as DNA: TGTGCCAGCACCGAGAGAGGGCGGGGGGGTTCCTACGAGCAGTACTTC. It is translated as CASTERGRGGSYEQYF.